The rows below give T cell receptor beta chains drawn from one sample of a study of CD8 T cells in ankylosing spondylitis. TCRdb fed the 5' RACE reads into MiXCR, producing one record per CDR3 protein. The table records about 150,000 distinct CDR3 sequences, 6% to 8% of them present only once. Material: blood, either unsorted or a sorted T cell fraction (not recorded which). The receptors were gathered from a female donor with ankylosing spondylitis or in good health (not recorded which). Both conserved end residues are part of each CDR3. A D gene is named only where the DNA matches it firmly. The listing skips clone size in some rows; elsewhere it reads once, few, many or a size class.

D gene: -; clone size: many; J gene: TRBJ1-1; V gene: TRBV11-1; CDR3 DNA: TGTGCCAGCAGCTTAGTTAAGGGCCCGAACACTGAAGCTTTCTTT; CDR3 protein: CASSLVKGPNTEAFF
D gene: TRBD1; clone size: few; J gene: TRBJ1-6; V gene: TRBV6-5; CDR3 DNA: TGTGCCAGCAGTTACCGAGGGACAGGGCGCTCCTATAATTCACCCCTCCACTTT; CDR3 protein: CASSYRGTGRSYNSPLHF
D gene: -; clone size: many; J gene: TRBJ1-1; V gene: TRBV3-1; CDR3 DNA: TGTGCCAGCAGCCAAGCCGGGTACACTGAAGCTTTCTTT; CDR3 protein: CASSQAGYTEAFF
D gene: TRBD2; clone size: few; J gene: TRBJ2-3; V gene: TRBV20-1; CDR3 DNA: TGCAGTGCTAGCGCGGGGGGCGGGGATACGCAGTATTTT; CDR3 protein: CSASAGGGDTQYF
D gene: TRBD1; clone size: few; J gene: TRBJ2-6; V gene: TRBV19; CDR3 DNA: TGTGCCAGTAGTTCCCGGGACAGAAGCTCTGGGGCCAACGTCCTGACTTTC; CDR3 protein: CASSSRDRSSGANVLTF
D gene: -; clone size: many; J gene: TRBJ1-1; V gene: TRBV5-6; CDR3 DNA: TGTGCCAGCAGCACGGACCAGAACACTGAAGCTTTCTTT; CDR3 protein: CASSTDQNTEAFF
D gene: -; clone size: few; J gene: TRBJ2-7; V gene: TRBV12-3/TRBV12-4; CDR3 DNA: TGTGCCAGCAGTTTAGTGGGTGGCACTTACGAGCAGTACTTC; CDR3 protein: CASSLVGGTYEQYF
D gene: -; clone size: many; J gene: TRBJ2-7; V gene: TRBV5-1; CDR3 DNA: TGCGCCAGCAGCCCTTCCGACAGTGTAGACGAGCAGTACTTC; CDR3 protein: CASSPSDSVDEQYF
D gene: -; clone size: -; J gene: TRBJ1-2; V gene: TRBV12-3/TRBV12-4; CDR3 DNA: TGTGCCAGCAGTCTAAGAGCCAACTATGGCTACACCTTC; CDR3 protein: CASSLRANYGYTF
D gene: TRBD1; clone size: many; J gene: TRBJ2-3; V gene: TRBV25-1; CDR3 DNA: TGTGCCAGCAGTGAATATAAGGGGGCAGGGAAATCGGATACGCAGTATTTT; CDR3 protein: CASSEYKGAGKSDTQYF
D gene: -; clone size: many; J gene: TRBJ1-2; V gene: TRBV29-1; CDR3 DNA: TGCAGCGTTGAAACAGCGCACTATGGCTACACCTTC; CDR3 protein: CSVETAHYGYTF
D gene: -; clone size: few; J gene: TRBJ2-1; V gene: TRBV7-2; CDR3 DNA: TGTGCCAGCAGCTTAGTACTAGCCGAGCAGTTCTTC; CDR3 protein: CASSLVLAEQFF
D gene: TRBD2; clone size: many; J gene: TRBJ2-5; V gene: TRBV28; CDR3 DNA: TGTGCCAGCAGACCCGGGACTAGCGTTGCGACCCAGTACTTC; CDR3 protein: CASRPGTSVATQYF
D gene: -; clone size: many; J gene: TRBJ2-5; V gene: TRBV12-3/TRBV12-4; CDR3 DNA: TGTGCCAGCAGTTTCACCGGGCTCCAAGAGACCCAGTACTTC; CDR3 protein: CASSFTGLQETQYF
D gene: -; clone size: many; J gene: TRBJ2-7; V gene: TRBV20-1; CDR3 DNA: TGCAGTGCAAAAAGGCTGTTGGACGCGTCCGAGCAGTACTTC; CDR3 protein: CSAKRLLDASEQYF
D gene: -; clone size: many; J gene: TRBJ1-2; V gene: TRBV12-3/TRBV12-4; CDR3 DNA: TGTGCCAGCAGTTTAGCCGTCGGCGTTAACTATGGCTACACCTTC; CDR3 protein: CASSLAVGVNYGYTF
D gene: TRBD1; clone size: many; J gene: TRBJ1-2; V gene: TRBV5-1; CDR3 DNA: TGCGCCAGCAGCTTGCCGGAGGGGGCTGGTGGCTACACCTTC; CDR3 protein: CASSLPEGAGGYTF
D gene: -; clone size: many; J gene: TRBJ1-4; V gene: TRBV5-1; CDR3 DNA: TGCGCCAGCAGCCCTGGGAGGCAGGCCTTGCCTTATGAAAAACTGTTTTTT; CDR3 protein: CASSPGRQALPYEKLFF
D gene: -; clone size: many; J gene: TRBJ1-6; V gene: TRBV28; CDR3 DNA: TGTGCCAGCAGTTTGGAGGGTTGGGGCTATAATTCACCCCTCCACTTT; CDR3 protein: CASSLEGWGYNSPLHF
D gene: -; clone size: many; J gene: TRBJ2-1; V gene: TRBV20-1; CDR3 DNA: TGCAGTGCTAGAGATCAGCCTGATGAGCAGTTCTTC; CDR3 protein: CSARDQPDEQFF
D gene: TRBD1; clone size: -; J gene: TRBJ1-4; V gene: TRBV4-3; CDR3 DNA: TGCGCCAGCAGCCCCGGGACAGGGGGGGACTTAAATGAAAAACTGTCTTTT; CDR3 protein: CASSPGTGGDLNEKLSF
D gene: TRBD1; clone size: -; J gene: TRBJ1-2; V gene: TRBV5-6; CDR3 DNA: TGTGCCAGCAGCCGGGACAGCCCCTATGGCTACACCTTC; CDR3 protein: CASSRDSPYGYTF
D gene: -; clone size: many; J gene: TRBJ1-2; V gene: TRBV5-1; CDR3 DNA: TGCGCCAGCAGCCCGGAAGGGGTTGCTAACTATGGCTACACCTTC; CDR3 protein: CASSPEGVANYGYTF
D gene: -; clone size: many; J gene: TRBJ1-6; V gene: TRBV20-1; CDR3 DNA: TGCAGTGCTTCTCCCGGGCCAAATTCACCCCTCCACTTT; CDR3 protein: CSASPGPNSPLHF
D gene: TRBD2; clone size: many; J gene: TRBJ2-1; V gene: TRBV5-1; CDR3 DNA: TGCGCCAGCAGCGAGGAGGTGGGGGGACTAGCGGGGATCAATGAGCAGTTCTTC; CDR3 protein: CASSEEVGGLAGINEQFF
D gene: -; clone size: -; J gene: TRBJ1-1; V gene: TRBV5-1; CDR3 DNA: TGCGCCAGCAGCTCGACGTTAGGGGGTCATTTTCCGGGGAACACTGAAGCTTTCTTT; CDR3 protein: CASSSTLGGHFPGNTEAFF
D gene: -; clone size: many; J gene: TRBJ2-7; V gene: TRBV21-1; CDR3 DNA: TGTGCCAGCAGCCGCAGGAGGCGACTAGCGGGGGCGAGCTCCTACGAGCAGTACTTC; CDR3 protein: CASSRRRRLAGASSYEQYF
D gene: -; clone size: many; J gene: TRBJ2-5; V gene: TRBV20-1; CDR3 DNA: TGCAGTGCTACAGCCTTGGGGCCGGAGACCCAGTACTTC; CDR3 protein: CSATALGPETQYF
D gene: -; clone size: many; J gene: TRBJ1-4; V gene: TRBV12-3/TRBV12-4; CDR3 DNA: TGTGCCAGCAGGGAGGCCCAAGGGCATGAAAAACTGTTTTTT; CDR3 protein: CASREAQGHEKLFF
D gene: TRBD1; clone size: many; J gene: TRBJ1-2; V gene: TRBV29-1; CDR3 DNA: TGCAGCGTTGTACAGGGGCCCTATGGCTACACCTTC; CDR3 protein: CSVVQGPYGYTF
D gene: TRBD1; clone size: many; J gene: TRBJ1-2; V gene: TRBV20-1; CDR3 DNA: TGCAGTGCCCTCTCCCCTGGGCAGGGGGCGATTGGCTACACCTTC; CDR3 protein: CSALSPGQGAIGYTF
D gene: -; clone size: -; J gene: TRBJ2-6; V gene: TRBV15; CDR3 DNA: TGTGCCACCAGCCCGGGTGGCTTTGGGGCCAACGTCCTGACTTTC; CDR3 protein: CATSPGGFGANVLTF
D gene: -; clone size: many; J gene: TRBJ1-6; V gene: TRBV3-1; CDR3 DNA: TGTGCCAGCAGCCCGACAGGAGATAATTCACCCCTCCACTTT; CDR3 protein: CASSPTGDNSPLHF
D gene: -; clone size: -; J gene: TRBJ2-6; V gene: TRBV6-5; CDR3 DNA: TGTGCCAGCAGTTATCTAGGAGGGGTTGGGGCCAACGTCCTGACTTTC; CDR3 protein: CASSYLGGVGANVLTF
D gene: -; clone size: many; J gene: TRBJ2-3; V gene: TRBV9; CDR3 DNA: TGTGCCAGCAGCGCCACGAGTTCTGATACGCAGTATTTT; CDR3 protein: CASSATSSDTQYF
D gene: TRBD2; clone size: many; J gene: TRBJ2-3; V gene: TRBV5-1; CDR3 DNA: TGCGCCAGCAGCTTAATTCCGGGACTAGCGGGCGGCACAGATACGCAGTATTTT; CDR3 protein: CASSLIPGLAGGTDTQYF
D gene: TRBD1; clone size: many; J gene: TRBJ2-7; V gene: TRBV9; CDR3 DNA: TGTGCCAGCAGCCACGGGGACAGGCCCTACGAGCAGTACTTC; CDR3 protein: CASSHGDRPYEQYF
D gene: -; clone size: many; J gene: TRBJ2-4; V gene: TRBV20-1; CDR3 DNA: TGCAGTGCTAGCAGGGACCGCGCCAAAAACATTCAGTACTTC; CDR3 protein: CSASRDRAKNIQYF
D gene: -; clone size: many; J gene: TRBJ2-7; V gene: TRBV7-3; CDR3 DNA: TGTGCCAGCAGCTTACAGGTAGCCCCCATCCACGAGCAGTACTTC; CDR3 protein: CASSLQVAPIHEQYF
D gene: TRBD2; clone size: many; J gene: TRBJ2-3; V gene: TRBV20-1; CDR3 DNA: TGCAGTGCTGATAGCGGGGGAGCACCCAAGAGCACAGATACGCAGTATTTT; CDR3 protein: CSADSGGAPKSTDTQYF
D gene: -; clone size: many; J gene: TRBJ1-4; V gene: TRBV27; CDR3 DNA: TGTGCCAGCAGTCCCCGGGTAGGGTCAGCAACAACTAATGAAAAACTGTTTTTT; CDR3 protein: CASSPRVGSATTNEKLFF